These 29 T cell receptor beta chains were sequenced from one sample in a study of T cells in Graves' hyperthyroidism and ophthalmopathy. Amplification yielded TCR beta CDR3 regions, with RNA transcripts as the source. With the HTBI primer set, the TCR CDR3 went through a first round of RT-PCR. TCRdb reprocessed the multiplex PCR reads via MiXCR and lists one record per CDR3 protein. The profile shows 530,000 or so distinct CDR3 sequences, roughly a quarter of them singletons. The sequencing sample was made of blood. These receptors originate from a woman in her thirties with Graves' ophthalmopathy.

This clonotype was seen at least ten times. The J gene is TRBJ1-1, the V gene TRBV28; D gene uncertain. The germline V gene encodes CDR1 MDHEN and CDR2 SYDVKM. The CDR3 covers 14 residues. V lost 2 bases and J 10 bases, leaving 17 bases between the germline ends. In DNA, the CDR3 is TGTGCCAGCAGTTTACGGGGAGTAACACTGAGAGCTTTCTTT. Residues: CASSLRGVTLRAFF.

This clonotype was detected many times. V is TRBV19 and J is TRBJ1-5, with a weak D call TRBD1 (5 bases). CDR1 is LNHDA, CDR2 SQIVND, per germline (reference sequence). The CDR3 covers 14 residues. Between the trimmed V and J ends, which lost 7 bases and 4 bases, there was a span of 14 bases. The CDR3 DNA reads as TGTGCCAGTAACCCCCCCGGGGGAAATCAGCCCCAGCATTTT. Its translation: CASNPPGGNQPQHF.

This clonotype was seen at least ten times. The chain recombines TRBV12-3 or TRBV12-4 with TRBJ1-6; D unresolved. This CDR3 region has 15 residues. V was trimmed by 6 bases and J by 10 bases, leaving 19 bases between them. CDR3 bases: TGTGCCAGCAGGGGTGGGTCTTCCCACAGATCACCCCTCCACTTT. It yields the protein CASRGGSSHRSPLHF.

This clonotype was counted only a few times. J is TRBJ2-3 and V is TRBV27; no clear D. The germline CDR1 and CDR2 sequences are MNHEY and SMNVEV (reference sequence). The CDR3 extends over 14 amino acids. V lost 5 bases, J lost 8 bases, and 17 bases lay in between. The CDR3: CASSEGIEVVTQYF. For the CDR3, the DNA is TGTGCCAGCAGTGAAGGGATCGAGGTGGTTACGCAGTATTTT.

This clonotype was counted many times. The gene calls are TRBV20-1 and TRBJ1-2; D gene ambiguous. Germline V gene sequence: CDR1 DFQATT, CDR2 SNEGSKA (reference sequence). Between the trimmed V and J ends, which lost 6 bases and 0 bases, there was a span of 17 bases. This CDR3 comprises 15 residues. The CDR3 region is CSAMDQAGANYGYTF. In DNA, the CDR3 is TGCAGTGCCATGGATCAGGCTGGGGCTAACTATGGCTACACCTTC.

This clonotype was found many times. The chain carries TRBV5-1 and TRBJ2-2, with TRBD1 matching 9 bases. CDR1 is SGHRS and CDR2 is YFSETQ in the germline V gene. V was pared by 4 bases and J by 4 bases, with 5 bases of the junction left unmatched. The CDR3 loop spans 15 amino acids. CDR3 sequence: CASSPGQGGTGELFF. The CDR3 DNA follows: TGCGCCAGCAGCCCGGGACAGGGCGGCACCGGGGAGCTGTTTTTT.

Many counts were recorded for this clonotype. The rearrangement joins TRBV30 to TRBJ1-1; TRBD1 aligns across 8 bases. The V segment lost 8 bases and the J segment 1 base; nucleotides outside the gene matches: 6. This CDR3 spans 13 amino acids. The germline V gene encodes CDR1 GTSNPN and CDR2 SVGIG (reference sequence). In DNA form, the CDR3 reads TGTGCCGGGGGGACAGGCTCGAACACTGAAGCTTTCTTT. The encoded protein is CAGGTGSNTEAFF.

This clonotype was observed a handful of times. A much larger clone is a single base away; this may be a read error. The chain joins TRBV6-2 or TRBV6-3 to TRBJ1-1; D not certain. The CDR3 covers 16 residues. Germline CDR1 MNHEY, CDR2 SVGEGT. CDR3: CASGYASHLGDTEAFF. CDR3 DNA sequence: TGTGCCAGCGGTTACGCGTCTCACCTTGGGGACACTGAAGCTTTCTTT.

The table lists this clonotype with many counts. The chain carries TRBV28 and TRBJ1-5; possibly TRBD1 for D (6 bases). The CDR3 runs 16 residues. CDR1 and CDR2 from the germline V gene are MDHEN and SYDVKM. V lost 5 bases to trimming and J lost 0 bases, with 14 bases between them. CDR3 DNA: TGTGCCAGCAGTCCCCGTAGGGGGGCTAGCAATCAGCCCCAGCATTTT. Encoded protein: CASSPRRGASNQPQHF.

Many counts were recorded for this clonotype. The chain is built from TRBV7-2 and TRBJ1-2; D not certain. V dropped 2 bases and J dropped 3 bases, with 7 bases sitting between them. Germline assignment: CDR1 SGHTA and CDR2 FQGNSA. The CDR3 covers 13 residues. The CDR3 DNA reads TGTGCCAGCAGCTTACGAAGTTACTATGGCTACACCTTC. Protein product: CASSLRSYYGYTF.

This clonotype was seen at least ten times. The genes are TRBV28 and TRBJ1-2; D is perhaps TRBD1 (5 bases). The V gene lost 2 bases and the J gene lost 3 bases, with 16 bases spanning the gap. The CDR3 spans 16 residues. Germline CDR1 MDHEN, CDR2 SYDVKM. The CDR3 coding sequence is TGTGCCAGCAGTTTACGGGGTTTAGGGACCGACTATGGCTACACCTTC. As protein: CASSLRGLGTDYGYTF.

The rearrangement links TRBV12-3 or TRBV12-4 to TRBJ1-6; no firm D call. Trimming stripped 1 base from V and 4 bases from J, with 8 bases between. This CDR3 region has 15 residues. The CDR3 spells CASSLGPGYNSPLHF. Here the CDR3 DNA reads TGTGCCAGCAGTTTAGGTCCGGGATATAATTCACCCCTCCACTTT.

This clonotype showed up many times. The chain links TRBV18 to TRBJ2-7; TRBD2 is a possible D gene (7 bases). Looked up from germline, CDR1 is KGHSH and CDR2 is LQKENI. CDR3 length: 13 amino acids. Trimming took off 3 bases at V and 7 bases at J, with 13 bases between the two ends. As DNA, the CDR3 is TGTGCCAGCTCACCCTTGGGGGGGCTTGAGCAGTACTTC. The encoded protein is CASSPLGGLEQYF. Variable domain in full (rest from reference TRBV18 and TRBJ2-7): NAGVMQNPRHLVRRRGQEARLRCSPMKGHSHVYWYRQLPEEGLKFMVYLQKENIIDESGMPKERFSAEFPKEGPSILRIQQVVRGDSAAYFCASSPLGGLEQYFGPGTRLTVT.

The genes are TRBV30 and TRBJ1-1; possible D gene TRBD1, 5 bases. Germline CDR1 GTSNPN, CDR2 SVGIG (reference sequence). V was cut by 5 bases and J by 4 bases, with 8 bases left in between. CDR3 length: 11 amino acids. The CDR3 DNA is TGTGCCTGGGACAGTGGCACTGAAGCTTTCTTT. Its protein product is CAWDSGTEAFF.

This clonotype occurred many times. The V call is TRBV19, the J call TRBJ1-5; D remains ambiguous. The CDR3 length is 14 residues. Germline CDR1 is LNHDA and CDR2 is SQIVND (reference sequence). V was trimmed by 7 bases and J by 4 bases, leaving 14 bases between them. The CDR3 loop is CASNTNSKNQPQHF. The CDR3 DNA sequence: TGTGCCAGTAATACTAACAGCAAAAATCAGCCCCAGCATTTT.

This clonotype was recorded many times. This rearrangement joins TRBV12-3 or TRBV12-4 to TRBJ2-7, with 10 bases fitting TRBD2. With 5 bases clipped from V and 1 base from J, the junction kept 8 bases outside the gene matches. This CDR3 has 16 amino acids. CDR3: CASSAFSGGSSYEQYF. The CDR3, as DNA: TGTGCCAGCAGTGCATTTAGCGGGGGGTCGTCCTACGAGCAGTACTTC.

The table lists this clonotype with many counts. At one boundary the junction diverges from the germline segment, which might be a read error. The rearrangement joins TRBV2 to TRBJ2-7; no clear D. This CDR3 has 13 residues. The germline gives CDR1 SNHLY, CDR2 FYNNEI. CDR3 bases: TGCGCCAGCAGTGAAGCCGTTCCCTACGAGCAGTACTTC. Translated, it gives CASSEAVPYEQYF.

At least ten counts were recorded for this clonotype. The V and J genes are TRBV27 and TRBJ1-1; TRBD1 might be the D (5 bases). V was clipped by 8 bases and J by 1 base, with 17 bases between them. CDR1 is MNHEY, CDR2 SMNVEV, per germline (reference sequence). The CDR3 is made up of 15 amino acids. The CDR3 coding sequence is TGTGCCAGCCCGATCAGGGTTTTTAGGAACACTGAAGCTTTCTTT. Translating it yields CASPIRVFRNTEAFF.

This clonotype appeared many times. This rearrangement joins TRBV19 to TRBJ1-2, with TRBD1 matching over 11 bases. The CDR3 consists of 16 residues. Germline V gene lookup returns CDR1 LNHDA and CDR2 SQIVND (reference sequence). V shed 6 bases, J shed 5 bases, and the junction held 11 bases outside the gene matches. The CDR3 is CASSTGQGDDLYGYTF. CDR3 DNA sequence: TGTGCCAGTAGCACGGGACAGGGGGACGACCTATATGGCTACACCTTC.

As regards this clonotype: Its ends do not fully match the called genes, so a read error is possible. This rearrangement joins TRBV7-2 to TRBJ1-5, with D hard to call. There are 14 residues in the CDR3. Germline CDR1 is SGHTA and CDR2 is FQGNSA. The CDR3 here is CASSFGIGNQPQHF. In nucleotides, the CDR3 is TGTGCCAGCAGCTTCGGGATAGGGAATCAGCCTCAGCATTTT.

This clonotype appeared many times. This chain links TRBV6-5 with TRBJ1-1; tentatively, D is TRBD1 (6 bases). Germline CDR1 is MNHEY and CDR2 is SVGAGI. This CDR3 contains 16 residues. V gave up 2 bases and J gave up 4 bases, with 17 bases separating them. This CDR3 is CASSYTYRGPLTEAFF. Written as DNA, the CDR3 is TGTGCCAGCAGTTACACGTACCGGGGGCCGCTCACTGAAGCTTTCTTT.

The V gene is TRBV12-3 or TRBV12-4, the J gene TRBJ2-2; 7 bases align to TRBD1. The CDR3 loop spans 15 amino acids. V lost 5 bases, J lost 3 bases, and 6 bases stayed unmatched. Here the CDR3 DNA reads TGTGCCAGCAGTGGAATGGGACAGTACACCGGGGAGCTGTTTTTT. Residues: CASSGMGQYTGELFF.

The chain couples TRBV2 to TRBJ2-7; the match to TRBD2 covers 8 bases. There are 14 residues in the CDR3. Germline CDR1 SNHLY, CDR2 FYNNEI. Trimming cost V 5 bases and J 1 base; bases outside gene matches: 4. The CDR3 sequence: CASSRTSSSYEQYF. Written as DNA, the CDR3 is TGTGCCAGCAGTCGGACTAGCAGTTCCTACGAGCAGTACTTC.

This clonotype was recorded many times. The chain recombines TRBV2 with TRBJ2-4; 9 nucleotides line up with TRBD1. V shed 6 bases and J 7 bases; nucleotides not matched to a gene: 1. CDR1 is SNHLY, CDR2 FYNNEI, per germline. The length of the CDR3 is 12 residues. Here the CDR3 DNA reads TGTGCCAGCAGGGACAGGGGTAACATTCAGTACTTC. Translating gives CASRDRGNIQYF. The full variable domain, in which reference TRBV2 and TRBJ2-4 provide the parts outside the CDR3, is EPEVTQTPSHQVTQMGQEVILRCVPISNHLYFYWYRQILGQKVEFLVSFYNNEISEKSEIFDDQFSVERPDGSNFTLKIRSTKLEDSAMYFCASRDRGNIQYFGAGTRLSVL.

There are many counts of this clonotype. J is TRBJ1-3 and V is TRBV6-1; unclear D gene. V was pared by 1 base and J by 4 bases, with 5 bases between. Germline loops: CDR1 MNHNS, CDR2 SASEGT. This CDR3 region has 13 residues. CDR3 sequence: CASSEEKGNTIYF. CDR3 nucleotides: TGTGCCAGCAGTGAAGAGAAGGGAAACACCATATATTTT.

At least ten counts were recorded for this clonotype. CDR3 protein: CASNPTGSSGNTIYF. The CDR3 coding sequence is TGTGCCAGTAATCCGACAGGCTCCTCTGGAAACACCATATATTTT. This chain joins TRBV19 and TRBJ1-3, with a tentative D call TRBD1 (6 bases). CDR1 and CDR2 (germline): LNHDA, SQIVND (reference sequence). Trimming removed 7 bases at V and 0 bases at J, with 13 bases between. The CDR3 loop spans 15 amino acids.

The CDR3 DNA sequence: TGTGCCAGCAGTTTGGTAGCGGGGGGGCCGTACACCGGGGAGCTGTTTTTT. Protein sequence: CASSLVAGGPYTGELFF. The V call is TRBV12-3 or TRBV12-4, the J call TRBJ2-2, with 11 bases identical to TRBD2. The V segment lost 3 bases and the J segment 3 bases; nucleotides outside the gene matches: 6. This CDR3 is 17 amino acids long.

The chain recombines TRBV19 with TRBJ2-2, with 11 nucleotides matching TRBD2. V shed 5 bases, J shed 5 bases, and the junction held 4 bases outside the gene matches. The CDR3 has 15 amino acids. Looked up from germline, CDR1 is LNHDA and CDR2 is SQIVND (reference sequence). The CDR3 DNA reads as TGTGCCAGTAGTTGGGGACTAGCGGAAACCGGGGAGCTGTTTTTT. This gives the protein CASSWGLAETGELFF. The whole variable domain, remainder taken from reference TRBV19 and TRBJ2-2, is DGGITQSPKYLFRKEGQNVTLSCEQNLNHDAMYWYRQDPGQGLRLIYYSQIVNDFQKGDIAEGYSVSREKKESFPLTVTSAQKNPTAFYLCASSWGLAETGELFFGEGSRLTVL.

This clonotype was recorded at least ten times. J is TRBJ1-5 and V is TRBV28; 7 nucleotides agree with TRBD1. The junction had 15 bases not matched to a gene; V was cut back by 7 bases and J by 3 bases. This CDR3 has 17 amino acids. The germline gives CDR1 MDHEN, CDR2 SYDVKM. In DNA, the CDR3 is TGTGCCAGCACTCTTACCCCCCACGGGACAGCCAATCAGCCCCAGCATTTT. As protein: CASTLTPHGTANQPQHF.